The 14 T cell receptor beta chains below were found in one sample sequenced in a study of long-term antiretroviral therapy in people with HIV (dated by TCRdb to the early 2020s). The immunoSEQ hsTCRB v3.0 assay was used at survey level resolution for TRB variable region sequencing. In its TCRdb copy, this immuneACCESS table keeps in-frame sequences only and misses some clones. Where compared with another copy, unresolved V genes explain less than half of these, and the others have no known cause. This sample comprises 30,000 or so clones, under 85% of them detected only once. The ten largest make up around 3% of the sample. This sample comprised unsorted PBMCs, obtained 3 years after starting antiretroviral therapy. The source of these receptors is a man in his fifties or sixties with HIV.

DNA of the CDR3: TGTGCCAGTAGTCCCCTTGGACAGGGCACCGCCTATGGCTACACCTTC. Its translation is CASSPLGQGTAYGYTF. V and J are TRBV19 and TRBJ1-2, with 8 bases that match TRBD1. The ends lost 5 bases at V and 4 bases at J; junction bases unmatched: 12. The CDR3 covers 16 residues. Germline CDR1 is LNHDA and CDR2 is SQIVND (reference sequence).

This chain uses TRBV6-6 with TRBJ1-5; D may be TRBD1 (5 bases). The CDR3 contains 15 residues. V was clipped by 2 bases and J by 9 bases, with 17 bases between them. Germline lookup yields CDR1 MNHNY and CDR2 SVGAGI (reference sequence). This CDR3 reads CASSYGGAQGAPQHF. CDR3 sequence (DNA): TGTGCCAGCAGTTACGGAGGGGCCCAAGGGGCGCCCCAGCATTTT.

The rearrangement links TRBV7-2 to TRBJ2-7; D gene uncertain. The CDR3 loop spans 11 amino acids. Trimming took off 2 bases at V and 6 bases at J, with 5 bases between the two ends. Germline CDR1 and CDR2: SGHTA and FQGNSA. The CDR3 DNA follows: TGTGCCAGCAGCTTACCGGGCGAGCAGTACTTC. As protein: CASSLPGEQYF.

This chain connects TRBV18 to TRBJ2-3; the D call may be TRBD1 or TRBD2 (5 bases each). Germline V gene data show CDR1 as KGHSH and CDR2 as LQKENI. The V end was cut by 3 bases, the J end by 1 base, with 5 bases between. The CDR3 has 13 residues. CDR3 sequence (DNA): TGTGCCAGCTCACCGGGGGGCACAGATACGCAGTATTTT. It specifies CASSPGGTDTQYF.

The chain carries TRBV27 and TRBJ1-5; no clear D. The CDR3 covers 14 residues. V lost 6 bases and J lost 0, with 9 bases in between. CDR1 is MNHEY, CDR2 SMNVEV, per germline (reference sequence). CDR3 DNA: TGTGCCAGCAGAGATTTTGGTAGCAATCAGCCCCAGCATTTT. It yields the protein CASRDFGSNQPQHF.

The chain couples TRBV9 to TRBJ2-1; 7 bases fit TRBD1. Trimming cost V 4 bases and J 10 bases; bases outside gene matches: 14. The V gene's germline CDR1 is SGDLS and CDR2 YYNGEE. The CDR3 is 15 residues long. CDR3 nucleotides: TGTGCCAGCAGCCTCCAGGGGGAGCCTTCCGTGGAGCAGTTCTTC. This translates into CASSLQGEPSVEQFF.

CDR3 residues: CASSLVRYSLYESTDTQYF. In DNA form, the CDR3 reads TGTGCCAGCAGCTTAGTAAGGTATAGCCTTTACGAGAGCACAGATACGCAGTATTTT. The chain joins TRBV7-9 to TRBJ2-3; D is uncertain. This CDR3 contains 19 residues. The germline V and J ends were trimmed by 1 base and 0 bases, with 20 bases remaining between them. From germline, CDR1 is SEHNR and CDR2 FQNEAQ (reference sequence).

The chain combines TRBV6-1 with TRBJ2-7; D might be TRBD1 or TRBD2, each matching 5 bases. Trimming took off 2 bases at V and 4 bases at J, with 12 bases between the two ends. The CDR3 totals 14 residues. CDR1 MNHNS and CDR2 SASEGT come from the germline V gene. CDR3 nucleotides: TGTGCCAGCAGTGAAAAGACCGAGGGGTACGAGCAGTACTTC. It encodes CASSEKTEGYEQYF.

For the CDR3, the DNA is TGTGCCAGCAGCCTATACAGGGGGCAAATCAATGAGCAGTTCTTC. Translated, it gives CASSLYRGQINEQFF. The rearrangement links TRBV28 to TRBJ2-1, with TRBD1 identical over 9 bases. J lost 6 bases, V lost 6 bases, and 9 bases had no gene match. The germline V gene encodes CDR1 MDHEN and CDR2 SYDVKM. The CDR3 sequence is 15 residues long.

Concerning this clone: Other DNA variants within this sample encode the same CDR3. The rearrangement links TRBV7-6 to TRBJ2-7; no firm D call. This CDR3 has 13 residues. CDR1 is SGHVS, CDR2 FNYEAQ, per germline. V was pared by 5 bases and J by 3 bases, with 11 bases between. CDR3 sequence: CASSPGPNYEQYF. CDR3 nucleotides: TGTGCCAGCAGCCCTGGACCGAACTACGAGCAGTACTTC. The variable domain in full, with the rest retrieved from reference TRBV7-6 and TRBJ2-7, is GAGVSQSPRYKVTKRGQDVALRCDPISGHVSLYWYRQALGQGPEFLTYFNYEAQQDKSGLPNDRFSAERPEGSISTLTIQRTEQRDSAMYRCASSPGPNYEQYFGPGTRLTVT.

In its sample, this clone was seen a few times. The CDR3 spells CAISVQGGGQPQHF. As DNA, the CDR3 is TGTGCCATCAGTGTTCAGGGCGGCGGTCAGCCCCAGCATTTT. The chain carries TRBV10-3 and TRBJ1-5; maybe TRBD1 (5 bases). CDR1 is ENHRY, CDR2 SYGVKD, per germline. CDR3 size: 14 residues. V was clipped by 4 bases and J by 6 bases, with 13 bases between them.

This chain links TRBV4-3 with TRBJ2-7; the D is unclear. The V end was cut by 0 bases, the J end by 0 bases, with 12 bases between. CDR3 size: 16 residues. Germline V gives CDR1 LGHNA, CDR2 YSLEER. As DNA, the CDR3 is TGCGCCAGCAGCCAAGACTCCGGCCGCAGCTCCTACGAGCAGTACTTC. Protein: CASSQDSGRSSYEQYF.

This chain joins TRBV2 and TRBJ2-6, with 8 positions matching TRBD1. Germline-derived CDR1 and CDR2 are SNHLY and FYNNEI. The CDR3 contains 15 residues. In DNA, the CDR3 is TGTACGCTCAGGGGGCTTCTCTCTGGGGCCAACGTCCTGACTTTC. It is translated as CTLRGLLSGANVLTF.

The chain employs TRBV19 and TRBJ2-2; 7 bases agree with TRBD2. This CDR3 has 15 residues. In germline, CDR1 is LNHDA, CDR2 SQIVND (reference sequence). The V segment lost 6 bases and the J segment 2 bases; nucleotides outside the gene matches: 6. The CDR3 protein is CASSLKRGNTGELFF. DNA for the CDR3: TGTGCCAGTAGCTTAAAGCGGGGAAACACCGGGGAGCTGTTTTTT.